This entry lists 17 T cell receptor beta chains sequenced from one sample in a study of blood T cell repertoires in COVID-19. The assay was immunoSEQ multiplex PCR, and TCRdb's table has in-frame clones only and misses some. The sample lists about 200,000 clones, 84% occurring once. The sequenced material came from PBMCs or T cells enriched from blood (not recorded which). The receptors derive from a woman between 25 and 40 years old who had been exposed to COVID-19.

The V gene is TRBV27, the J gene TRBJ1-4; D ambiguous. Germline CDR1 is MNHEY and CDR2 is SMNVEV (reference sequence). The CDR3 length is 14 residues. Deletions cut 3 bases from V and 0 bases from J, with 5 bases between. CDR3 sequence: CASSFGATNEKLFF. The CDR3 DNA follows: TGTGCCAGCAGTTTCGGGGCAACTAATGAAAAACTGTTTTTT.

Here the CDR3 reads CASSFGHEAFF. Written as DNA, the CDR3 is TGTGCCAGCAGTTTTGGCCATGAAGCTTTCTTT. This rearrangement joins TRBV27 to TRBJ1-1; D unresolved. The CDR3 consists of 11 residues. Germline V gene lookup returns CDR1 MNHEY and CDR2 SMNVEV (reference sequence). V lost 3 bases and J 7 bases, leaving 6 bases between the germline ends.

This chain uses TRBV11-2 with TRBJ1-1; TRBD1 matches at 9 bases. The CDR3 consists of 15 residues. Germline assignment: CDR1 SGHAT and CDR2 FQNNGV. J was trimmed by 11 bases and V by 0 bases; bases with no gene match: 10. The CDR3 DNA sequence: TGTGCCAGCAGCTTAGATCTGAGGGGACAGGGAACGGCTTTCTTT. Protein sequence: CASSLDLRGQGTAFF.

The chain has TRBV4-2 and TRBJ2-5, with 9 bases that match TRBD2. CDR1 and CDR2 from the germline V gene are LGHNA and YNFKEQ. The junction had 6 bases not matched to a gene; V was cut back by 1 base and J by 3 bases. The CDR3 runs 16 residues. This chain's CDR3 is CASSQAAASGEETQYF. DNA of the CDR3: TGTGCCAGCAGCCAAGCTGCGGCTAGCGGGGAAGAGACCCAGTACTTC.

This clone came up a few times. The V and J genes are TRBV30 and TRBJ2-1; 14 bases are shared with TRBD2. Germline CDR1 GTSNPN, CDR2 SVGIG (reference sequence). This CDR3 has 14 residues. After removal of 2 bases from V and 7 bases from J, the junction contained 1 base not matched to a gene. Here the CDR3 DNA reads TGTGCCTGGAGTCGACTAGCGGGGGGGAATGAGCAGTTCTTC. It yields the protein CAWSRLAGGNEQFF.

This chain joins TRBV10-1 and TRBJ2-5; 7 bases align to TRBD1. V lost 6 bases to trimming and J lost 0 bases; unmatched junction nucleotides: 19. CDR3 length: 19 amino acids. CDR1 is WNHNN and CDR2 is SYGVQD in the germline V gene (reference sequence). CDR3 in DNA: TGCGCCAGCAGGACCCCAGGCTTATTTGGCAGGGGGAACCAAGAGACCCAGTACTTC. Amino acid sequence: CASRTPGLFGRGNQETQYF.

This clone has just one count. This chain uses TRBV12-5 with TRBJ2-3; the match to TRBD1 covers 9 bases. In germline, CDR1 is LGHNT, CDR2 FRNRAP. The J segment lost 3 bases and the V segment lost 2 bases, leaving 6 bases of the junction unmatched. The CDR3 loop spans 16 amino acids. CDR3 in amino acids: CASGLTGQGPTDTQYF. The CDR3 DNA is TGTGCTAGTGGTTTGACGGGACAGGGACCAACAGATACGCAGTATTTT.

This chain connects TRBV7-2 to TRBJ2-7; weak D call: TRBD1 (5 bases). Germline CDR1 and CDR2: SGHTA and FQGNSA. The V gene lost 3 bases and the J gene lost 5 bases, with 11 bases spanning the gap. This CDR3 is 13 amino acids long. The DNA of the CDR3 is TGTGCCAGCAGCTTTGAGACAGTCAACGAGCAGTACTTC. It codes for CASSFETVNEQYF.

The chain has TRBV9 and TRBJ1-1; unclear D gene. V lost 6 bases to trimming and J lost 11 bases, with 20 bases between them. The V gene's germline CDR1 is SGDLS and CDR2 YYNGEE. The CDR3 covers 13 residues. The CDR3 DNA sequence: TGTGCCAGCAACCGTCAAGAGGGCACTGGGGCTTTCTTT. Its translation: CASNRQEGTGAFF.

The rearrangement links TRBV21-1 to TRBJ1-2; the D call TRBD1 from the table was never checked on the DNA. TRBV21-1 constitutes a pseudogene. The CDR3 is made up of 16 amino acids. The DNA for the CDR3 is TGTGCCAGCAGCAAAGACCATGTAGGGGGTAACTATGGCTACACCTTC. Translating gives CASSKDHVGGNYGYTF.

The DNA of the CDR3 is TGTGCCAGCTCCCCCATAGAGGCAGAGAACACCGGGGAGCTGTTTTTT. Residues: CASSPIEAENTGELFF. The chain uses TRBV18 and TRBJ2-2; no clear D. The CDR3 contains 16 residues. Trimming cost V 6 bases and J 1 base, with 15 bases left between them. Germline assignment: CDR1 KGHSH and CDR2 LQKENI.

The CDR3 loop reads CASSAQGRNTEAFF. Here the CDR3 DNA reads TGTGCCAGCAGTGCTCAGGGGAGGAACACTGAAGCTTTCTTT. V usage is TRBV25-1 and J usage is TRBJ1-1, with D possibly being TRBD1 (6 bases). The germline gives CDR1 MGHDK, CDR2 SYGVNS. The CDR3 spans 14 residues. Trimming removed 4 bases from V and 1 base from J, with 10 bases in between.

The genes are TRBV5-1 and TRBJ2-3; D perhaps matches TRBD2 (5 bases). Germline lookup yields CDR1 SGHRS and CDR2 YFSETQ. V was pared by 6 bases and J by 3 bases, with 14 bases between. The CDR3 spans 14 residues. The CDR3 region is CASTPGRGTDTQYF. In nucleotides, the CDR3 is TGCGCCAGCACCCCGGGTAGAGGGACAGATACGCAGTATTTT.

V is TRBV18 and J is TRBJ1-2; D unclear. CDR1 and CDR2 from the germline V gene are KGHSH and LQKENI. This CDR3 region has 15 residues. The germline V and J ends were trimmed by 3 bases and 0 bases, with 11 bases remaining between them. For the CDR3, the DNA is TGTGCCAGCTCACCCTTACACCAGGCTAACTATGGCTACACCTTC. It encodes CASSPLHQANYGYTF.

The V call is TRBV7-9, the J call TRBJ1-2; no clear D. CDR3 length equals 12 residues. The V gene lost 5 bases and the J gene lost 10 bases, with 14 bases spanning the gap. The germline V gene encodes CDR1 SEHNR and CDR2 FQNEAQ (reference sequence). The DNA of the CDR3 is TGTGCCAGCAGCCGTGAGGTTCGGGACTACACCTTC. Encoded protein: CASSREVRDYTF.

This clone was detected only once. V gene TRBV7-6 combines with J gene TRBJ2-1; 7 positions match TRBD1. V lost 5 bases, J lost 8 bases, and 9 bases stayed unmatched. In germline, CDR1 is SGHVS, CDR2 FNYEAQ. This CDR3 is 14 amino acids long. In DNA form, the CDR3 reads TGTGCCAGCAGCCCTTTACAGGGGATCCATGAGCAGTTCTTC. This encodes CASSPLQGIHEQFF.

The V gene is TRBV6-5, the J gene TRBJ1-1, with 7 bases lining up with TRBD1. Trimming cost V 7 bases and J 4 bases; bases outside gene matches: 6. CDR3 size: 13 residues. CDR1 is MNHEY and CDR2 is SVGAGI in the germline V gene. For the CDR3, the DNA is TGTGCCAGCACCCGGACAGGTAGCACTGAAGCTTTCTTT. As protein: CASTRTGSTEAFF.